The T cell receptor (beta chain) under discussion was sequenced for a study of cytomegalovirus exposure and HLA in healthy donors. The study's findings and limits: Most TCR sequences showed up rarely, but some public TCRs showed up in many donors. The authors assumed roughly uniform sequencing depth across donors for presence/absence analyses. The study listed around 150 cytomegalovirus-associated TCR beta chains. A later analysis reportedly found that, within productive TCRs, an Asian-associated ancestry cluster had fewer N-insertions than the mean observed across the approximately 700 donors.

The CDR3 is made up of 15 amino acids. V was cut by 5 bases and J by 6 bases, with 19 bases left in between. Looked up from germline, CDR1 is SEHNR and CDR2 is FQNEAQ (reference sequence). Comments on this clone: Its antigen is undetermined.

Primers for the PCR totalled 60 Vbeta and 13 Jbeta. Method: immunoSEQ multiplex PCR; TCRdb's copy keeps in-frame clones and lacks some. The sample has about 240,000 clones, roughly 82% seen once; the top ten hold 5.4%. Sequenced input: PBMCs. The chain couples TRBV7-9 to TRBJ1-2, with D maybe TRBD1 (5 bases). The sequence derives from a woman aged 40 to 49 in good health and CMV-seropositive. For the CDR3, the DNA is TGTGCCAGCAGCCCTAGTAATTCCAGGGTACATGGCTACACCTTC. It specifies CASSPSNSRVHGYTF.